Listed here are 19 T cell receptor beta chains from one sample, sequenced in a study of Ad26.COV2.S vaccination and SARS-CoV-2 variants. Measured with immunoSEQ multiplex PCR; TCRdb has only the in-frame clones, and not every one. The table records fewer than 800,000 clones, 70% to 90% of them present only once. Indicated treatment: around 19 received Ad26.COV2.S at low or high dose, single or two shots; about 5 received placebo; per-sample allocation not given. Sampling took place 63 days after the first vaccine or placebo injection. This sample comprised peripheral blood, obtained in a trial of Ad26.COV2.S vaccine versus placebo. These receptors were obtained from a person between 18 and 65 years old who received the Ad26.COV2.S COVID-19 vaccine or a placebo.

In this sample, this clone turned up a few times. The rearrangement joins TRBV5-1 to TRBJ1-4; D unresolved. V lost 1 base and J 0 bases, leaving 10 bases between the germline ends. This CDR3 has 16 residues. Looked up from germline, CDR1 is SGHRS and CDR2 is YFSETQ. Here the CDR3 reads CASSLLGSATNEKLFF. CDR3 sequence (DNA): TGCGCCAGCAGCTTGCTGGGGTCCGCAACTAATGAAAAACTGTTTTTT.

V usage is TRBV27 and J usage is TRBJ1-2; 9 bases fit TRBD1. Germline-derived CDR1 and CDR2 are MNHEY and SMNVEV (reference sequence). V shed 5 bases and J 3 bases; nucleotides not matched to a gene: 7. The CDR3 spans 15 residues. The CDR3 loop reads CASSPRDREHYGYTF. The CDR3 DNA sequence: TGTGCCAGCAGTCCTAGGGACAGGGAACACTATGGCTACACCTTC.

The chain has TRBV3-1 (or the pseudogene TRBV3-2) and TRBJ2-7; the D gene is possibly TRBD1 (6 bases). Germline V CDR1 and CDR2: LGHDT, YNNKEL (reference sequence). Trimming removed 6 bases from V and 2 bases from J, with 14 bases in between. The CDR3 totals 14 residues. CDR3 sequence reads: CASRPQGSTYEQYF. In DNA, the CDR3 is TGTGCCAGCAGACCACAGGGATCGACCTACGAGCAGTACTTC.

V usage is TRBV6-5 and J usage is TRBJ2-6; D gene uncertain. Trimming removed 2 bases at V and 2 bases at J, with 10 bases between. The CDR3 runs 16 residues. Germline V CDR1 and CDR2: MNHEY, SVGAGI. CDR3 loop: CASSYQGGPGANVLTF. CDR3 in DNA: TGTGCCAGCAGTTACCAAGGTGGTCCTGGGGCCAACGTCCTGACTTTC.

The CDR3 loop is CASSPLAGVNNEQFF. CDR3 coding DNA: TGTGCCAGCAGTCCCCTTGCAGGAGTTAATAATGAGCAGTTCTTC. The chain joins TRBV6-5 to TRBJ2-1; D remains ambiguous. The CDR3 is made up of 15 amino acids. Germline CDR1 MNHEY, CDR2 SVGAGI. V lost 5 bases, J lost 7 bases, and 18 bases lay in between.

The CDR3 coding sequence is TGTGCCTGGAGCCGGGACAGTCTTAAAGAGACCCAGTACTTC. Protein sequence: CAWSRDSLKETQYF. The chain is built from TRBV30 and TRBJ2-5; 7 nucleotides line up with TRBD1. Germline loops: CDR1 GTSNPN, CDR2 SVGIG (reference sequence). The CDR3 extends over 14 amino acids. V lost 3 bases and J lost 3; bases outside the gene matches: 7. Complete variable domain (other parts from reference TRBV30 and TRBJ2-5): SQTIHQWPATLVQPVGSPLSLECTVEGTSNPNLYWYRQAAGRGLQLLFYSVGIGQISSEVPQNLSASRPQDRQFILSSKKLLLSDSGFYLCAWSRDSLKETQYFGPGTRLLVL.

V gene TRBV5-5 combines with J gene TRBJ2-1, with a weak D call TRBD2 (5 bases). The CDR3 is 14 residues long. V was cut by 4 bases and J by 4 bases, with 12 bases left in between. Germline V gene lookup returns CDR1 SGHKS and CDR2 YYEKEE (reference sequence). Here the CDR3 reads CASSPGGAYNEQFF. CDR3 in DNA: TGTGCCAGCAGCCCTGGAGGCGCTTACAATGAGCAGTTCTTC.

J is TRBJ2-5 and V is TRBV6-6, with 13 bases lining up with TRBD2. The CDR3 length is 16 residues. Germline loops: CDR1 MNHNY, CDR2 SVGAGI (reference sequence). The ends lost 2 bases at V and 5 bases at J; junction bases unmatched: 5. The CDR3 loop is CASSYGGTSGDETQYF. Written as DNA, the CDR3 is TGTGCCAGCAGTTACGGCGGGACTAGCGGGGACGAGACCCAGTACTTC.

The rearrangement joins TRBV7-9 to TRBJ1-5; 9 bases are shared with TRBD1. Germline V CDR1 and CDR2: SEHNR, FQNEAQ (reference sequence). Trimming took 5 bases from V and 3 from J; bases not matched to a gene: 2. CDR3 length: 14 residues. CDR3 protein: CASSGDRANQPQHF. As DNA, the CDR3 is TGTGCCAGCAGCGGGGACAGGGCCAATCAGCCCCAGCATTTT.

The V gene is TRBV4-3, the J gene TRBJ1-1; D unclear. V dropped 0 bases and J dropped 1 base, with 12 bases sitting between them. Germline CDR1 and CDR2: LGHNA and YSLEER. There are 16 residues in the CDR3. CDR3 amino acids: CASSQDREVPNTEAFF. The DNA of the CDR3 is TGCGCCAGCAGCCAAGATAGAGAGGTACCGAACACTGAAGCTTTCTTT.

The chain has TRBV3-1 (or the pseudogene TRBV3-2) and TRBJ2-2, with D perhaps matching TRBD2 (6 bases). Deletions cut 4 bases from V and 4 bases from J, with 13 bases between. Germline V gives CDR1 LGHDT, CDR2 YNNKEL (reference sequence). The CDR3 contains 15 residues. CDR3 bases: TGTGCCAGCAGCCCCCGGGGTAGCGGCACCGGGGAGCTGTTTTTT. This encodes CASSPRGSGTGELFF.

The rearrangement links TRBV6-2 or TRBV6-3 to TRBJ1-1; TRBD1 matches at 8 bases. The CDR3 is 16 amino acids. V was clipped by 2 bases and J by 1 base; unmatched bases: 6. In germline, CDR1 is MNHEY, CDR2 SVGEGT. DNA for the CDR3: TGTGCCAGCAGTTACAGCAGGGGGCAAGGGAACACTGAAGCTTTCTTT. Amino acid sequence: CASSYSRGQGNTEAFF.

This clone was detected once. The V call is TRBV5-1, the J call TRBJ2-1; the match to TRBD1 covers 7 bases. Trimming took 4 bases from V and 3 from J; bases not matched to a gene: 4. The CDR3 loop spans 14 amino acids. The V gene's germline CDR1 is SGHRS and CDR2 YFSETQ. The CDR3 DNA reads as TGCGCCAGCAGCCTGTGGGACAGCTACAATGAGCAGTTCTTC. Translating gives CASSLWDSYNEQFF.

This clone was counted a single time. The gene calls are TRBV7-9 and TRBJ2-7; TRBD2 matches at 14 bases. The CDR3 is made up of 18 amino acids. J gave up 3 bases and V 5 bases, and 12 bases lay outside the gene matches. CDR1 SEHNR and CDR2 FQNEAQ come from the germline V gene (reference sequence). The CDR3 coding sequence is TGTGCCAGCAGCCCGCGACCTGGGACTAGCGGGAGTCTCTACGAGCAGTACTTC. It yields the protein CASSPRPGTSGSLYEQYF.

The gene calls are TRBV2 and TRBJ2-7; TRBD1 aligns across 8 bases. The CDR3 is made up of 14 amino acids. CDR1 is SNHLY and CDR2 is FYNNEI in the germline V gene. Unmatched junction bases numbered 12, after V lost 7 bases and J lost 7 bases. The chain's CDR3 is CASTLGQGKKEQYF. CDR3 bases: TGTGCCAGCACGCTTGGACAGGGCAAAAAGGAGCAGTACTTC.

V usage is TRBV2 and J usage is TRBJ1-1, with D maybe TRBD1 (5 bases). Trimming removed 2 bases from V and 0 bases from J, with 7 bases in between. The CDR3 runs 14 residues. The germline V gene encodes CDR1 SNHLY and CDR2 FYNNEI. CDR3 nucleotide sequence: TGTGCCAGCAGTGAAAGGACAATGAACACTGAAGCTTTCTTT. Residues: CASSERTMNTEAFF.

The chain recombines TRBV7-9 with TRBJ2-1; tentative D call: TRBD2 (6 bases). The CDR3 is 14 amino acids. Looked up from germline, CDR1 is SEHNR and CDR2 is FQNEAQ (reference sequence). Trimming cost V 3 bases and J 9 bases, with 15 bases left between them. The CDR3 reads CASSFAGLLGEQFF. The CDR3 DNA reads as TGTGCCAGCAGCTTCGCGGGGTTGTTGGGTGAGCAGTTCTTC.

The genes are TRBV30 and TRBJ2-6, with D possibly being TRBD2 (6 bases). V dropped 0 bases and J dropped 3 bases, with 15 bases sitting between them. CDR1 GTSNPN and CDR2 SVGIG come from the germline V gene (reference sequence). The length of the CDR3 is 17 residues. In DNA form, the CDR3 reads TGTGCCTGGAGTGTCGGGACTCTCGACTTTGGGGCCAACGTCCTGACTTTC. This codes for CAWSVGTLDFGANVLTF.

The chain has TRBV18 and TRBJ1-4; D unresolved. The CDR3 contains 16 residues. Germline values: CDR1 KGHSH, CDR2 LQKENI. Trimming left V 6 bases short and J 0 bases short, with 14 bases between. The CDR3 coding sequence is TGTGCCAGCTCCCGGTTTGATTACTCAACTAATGAAAAACTGTTTTTT. Encoded protein: CASSRFDYSTNEKLFF.